A single T cell receptor beta chain is shown here with its context. Its antigen remains unidentified. This specimen comes from a study of CD4 T cells in relation to SARS-CoV-2 and coronaviruses. Study-level information: ViraFEST: roughly ten-day antigen culture of PBMCs, then TCR beta CDR3 sequencing.

TCRdb keeps only in-frame clones here, not all; method: immunoSEQ multiplex PCR. The top ten clones hold about a fifth of a sample with just under 20,000 clones, around 80% of them seen once. Before the COVID-19 pandemic, during about 2011-2018, CD4+ T cells were taken from unexposed donors. Isolation of CD4+ T cells took place after about 9 days in culture. Testing used SARS-CoV-2 S/N and four cold-coronavirus spikes on unexposed-donor CD4+ T cells, cells permitting. Some 1.9 million PBMCs per well were cultured with approximately 9.2 IU/ml IL-2. V gave up 4 bases and J gave up 1 base, with 6 bases separating them. CDR3 length: 13 residues.

The TCR sequence derives from a human donor in good health. Material for sequencing was CD4+ T cells from PBMCs, cultured in vitro. The chain recombines TRBV12-3 or TRBV12-4 with TRBJ2-3; D call uncertain. The CDR3 DNA reads as TGTGCCAGCAGTTCGGTGGGCACAGATACGCAGTATTTT. It encodes CASSSVGTDTQYF.